The TCR beta chain described here comes from a study of shared clonotypes between healthy human individuals. Findings and caveats of the study: Sharing across four donors was highest in naive CD4 (around 5%) and lowest in memory CD8 (approximately 0.4%). The four-donor shared clonotypes exceeded non-shared clonotypes in generation probability, with non-shared ones scoring lower. Even with large depth, rarefaction showed that sorted-subset sequencing was incomplete.

Turning to this clone: Antigen specificity is unknown.

Trimming shortened V by 6 bases and J by 6 bases, and 13 bases separated the two germline ends. Germline CDR1 MDHEN, CDR2 SYDVKM. CDR3 length equals 13 residues. Some clones are missing from TCRdb's copy, which holds only in-frame ones; the method was immunoSEQ multiplex PCR. The sample yields around 2,000,000 clones, 85% to 95% seen once. The sample consisted of naive CD4+ T cells sorted from blood. Subset of the sample: CD45RA+ positively selected. The receptor was isolated from a man aged 18 to 30 in good health. The chain has TRBV28 and TRBJ2-3; D gene uncertain. The DNA of the CDR3 is TGTGCCAGCAGGTCGGGCCCGGCGGATACGCAGTATTTT. Its translation: CASRSGPADTQYF.